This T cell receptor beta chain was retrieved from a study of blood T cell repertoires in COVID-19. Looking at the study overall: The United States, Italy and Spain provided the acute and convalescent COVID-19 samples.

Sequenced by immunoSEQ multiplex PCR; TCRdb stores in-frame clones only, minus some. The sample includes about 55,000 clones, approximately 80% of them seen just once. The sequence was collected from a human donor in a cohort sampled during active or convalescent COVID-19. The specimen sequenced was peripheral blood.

Here the CDR3 DNA reads TGCAGTGCTAGAGCGGATGAGCAGTTCTTC. Amino acids: CSARADEQFF. This chain uses TRBV20-1 with TRBJ2-1; D gene ambiguous. Germline lookup yields CDR1 DFQATT and CDR2 SNEGSKA (reference sequence). V lost 1 base, J lost 8 bases, and 3 bases lay in between. CDR3 length: 10 residues.